The text below deals with one T cell receptor beta chain. The table came from immunoSEQ multiplex PCR; TCRdb's copy has only in-frame clones and leaves some out. The table lists some 760,000 clones, approximately 83% of them singletons. The entry originates in a study of shared T cell receptors in the human thymus. With V trimmed by 7 bases and J by 2 bases, 12 bases remained unmatched. The CDR3 has 17 amino acids. Germline-derived CDR1 and CDR2 are SGHRS and YFSETQ. These sequences were also reported in another study, on human thymus T cells. From that report: Donor material was obtained from healthy Finnish infants undergoing corrective surgery for congenital heart defects. From resections taken during corrective heart surgery, the thymus tissue was obtained. Thymic and blood repertoires showed apparently biased V and J gene usage. Unrelated people showed highly overlapping thymic repertoires, related research reported.

The chain employs TRBV5-1 and TRBJ2-1; 10 bases line up with TRBD2. The sample taken for sequencing was thymocytes. The receptor was derived from a girl younger than two with a congenital heart defect. The CDR3 loop reads CASGYKGTSDTYNEQFF. CDR3 DNA sequence: TGCGCCAGCGGTTACAAAGGGACTAGCGATACCTACAATGAGCAGTTCTTC.